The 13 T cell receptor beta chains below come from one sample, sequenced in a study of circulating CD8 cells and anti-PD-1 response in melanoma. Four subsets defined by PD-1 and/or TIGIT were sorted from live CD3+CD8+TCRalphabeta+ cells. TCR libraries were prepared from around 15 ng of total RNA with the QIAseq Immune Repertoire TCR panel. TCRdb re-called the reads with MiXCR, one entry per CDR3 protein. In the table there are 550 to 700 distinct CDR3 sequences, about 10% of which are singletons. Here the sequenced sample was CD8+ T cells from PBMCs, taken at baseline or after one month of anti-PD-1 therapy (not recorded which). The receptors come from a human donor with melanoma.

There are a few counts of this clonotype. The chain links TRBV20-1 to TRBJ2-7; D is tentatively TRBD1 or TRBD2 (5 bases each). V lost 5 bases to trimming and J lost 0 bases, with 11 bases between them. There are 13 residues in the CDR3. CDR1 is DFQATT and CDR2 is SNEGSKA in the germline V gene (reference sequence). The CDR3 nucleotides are TGCAGTGCTCGGCCGGGACCCTCCTACGAGCAGTACTTC. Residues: CSARPGPSYEQYF.

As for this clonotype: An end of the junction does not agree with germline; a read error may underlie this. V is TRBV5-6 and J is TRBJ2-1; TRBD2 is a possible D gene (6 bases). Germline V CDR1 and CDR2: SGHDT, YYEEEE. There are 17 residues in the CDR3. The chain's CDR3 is CASSWVVAGSSNNEQLF. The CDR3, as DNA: TGTGCCAGCAGCTGGGTGGTGGCGGGGAGCTCCAACAATGAGCAGCTCTTC.

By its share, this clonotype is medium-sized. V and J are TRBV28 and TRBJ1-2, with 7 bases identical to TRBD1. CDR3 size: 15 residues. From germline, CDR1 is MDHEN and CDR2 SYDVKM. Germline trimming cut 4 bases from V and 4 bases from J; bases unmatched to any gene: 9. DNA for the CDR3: TGTGCCAGCAGTTCAACCGGGACAGATTCCTATGGCTACACCTTC. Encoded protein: CASSSTGTDSYGYTF.

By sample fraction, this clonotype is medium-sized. This CDR3 is CASGTGSSPLHF. CDR3 DNA: TGTGCCAGTGGAACCGGGAGCTCACCCCTCCACTTT. The V call is TRBV19, the J call TRBJ1-6; D is unresolved. V shed 8 bases and J shed 10 bases, with 12 bases lying between them. This CDR3 contains 12 residues. Per the germline V gene, CDR1 is LNHDA and CDR2 is SQIVND (reference sequence). Based on the CDR3 plus reference TRBV19 and TRBJ1-6, the full variable domain is DGGITQSPKYLFRKEGQNVTLSCEQNLNHDAMYWYRQDPGQGLRLIYYSQIVNDFQKGDIAEGYSVSREKKESFPLTVTSAQKNPTAFYLCASGTGSSPLHFGNGTRLTVT.

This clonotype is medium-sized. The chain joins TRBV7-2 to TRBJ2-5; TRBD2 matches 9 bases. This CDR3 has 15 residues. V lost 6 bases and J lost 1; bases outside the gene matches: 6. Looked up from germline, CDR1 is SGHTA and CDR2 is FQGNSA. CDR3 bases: TGTGCCAGCAGACAAAGCGGGGGGTCCCAAGAGACCCAGTACTTC. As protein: CASRQSGGSQETQYF. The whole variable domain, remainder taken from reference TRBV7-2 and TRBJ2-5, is GAGVSQSPSNKVTEKGKDVELRCDPISGHTALYWYRQSLGQGLEFLIYFQGNSAPDKSGLPSDRFSAERTGGSVSTLTIQRTQQEDSAVYLCASRQSGGSQETQYFGPGTRLLVL.

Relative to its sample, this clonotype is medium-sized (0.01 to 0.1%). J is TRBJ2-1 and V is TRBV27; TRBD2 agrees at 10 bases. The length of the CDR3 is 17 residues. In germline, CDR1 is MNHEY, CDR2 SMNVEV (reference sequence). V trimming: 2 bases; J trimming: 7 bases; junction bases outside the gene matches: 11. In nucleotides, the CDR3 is TGTGCCAGCAGTTTAGGGGCTAGCGGGGGACTATCGAATGAGCAGTTCTTC. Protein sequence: CASSLGASGGLSNEQFF.

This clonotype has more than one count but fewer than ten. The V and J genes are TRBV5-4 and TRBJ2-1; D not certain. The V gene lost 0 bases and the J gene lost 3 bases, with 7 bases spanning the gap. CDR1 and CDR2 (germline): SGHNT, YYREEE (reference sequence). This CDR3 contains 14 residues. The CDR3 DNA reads TGTGCCAGCAGCTTGGCTCCAAGCTACAATGAGCAGTTCTTC. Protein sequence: CASSLAPSYNEQFF.

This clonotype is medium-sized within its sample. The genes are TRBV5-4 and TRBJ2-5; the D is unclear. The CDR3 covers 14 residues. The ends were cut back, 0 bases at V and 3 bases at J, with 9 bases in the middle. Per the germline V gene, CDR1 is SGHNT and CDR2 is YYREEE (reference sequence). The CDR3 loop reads CASSLVGLEETQYF. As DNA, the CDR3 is TGTGCCAGCAGCTTGGTGGGCTTGGAAGAGACCCAGTACTTC.

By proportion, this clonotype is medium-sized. The CDR3 region is CASSIGSGVIYEQYF. Here the CDR3 DNA reads TGTGCCAGTAGTATAGGAAGCGGGGTGATCTACGAGCAGTACTTC. The V call is TRBV19, the J call TRBJ2-7; 7 nucleotides agree with TRBD2. Trimming cost V 1 base and J 3 bases; bases outside gene matches: 6. This CDR3 region has 15 residues. The germline V gene encodes CDR1 LNHDA and CDR2 SQIVND (reference sequence).

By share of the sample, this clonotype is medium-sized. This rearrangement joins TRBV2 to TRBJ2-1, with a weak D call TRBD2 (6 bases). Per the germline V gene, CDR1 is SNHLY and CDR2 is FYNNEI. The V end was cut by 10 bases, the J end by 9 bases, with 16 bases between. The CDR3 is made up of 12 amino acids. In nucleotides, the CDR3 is TGTGCCACCCGGCTAGCGCCGCCTGAGCAGTTCTTC. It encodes CATRLAPPEQFF.

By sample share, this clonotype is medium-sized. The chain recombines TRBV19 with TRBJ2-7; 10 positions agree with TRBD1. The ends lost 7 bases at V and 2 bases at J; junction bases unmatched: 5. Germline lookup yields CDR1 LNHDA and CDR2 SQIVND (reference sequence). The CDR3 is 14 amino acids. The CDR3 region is CASKDRGGTYEQYF. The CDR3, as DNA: TGTGCCAGTAAGGACAGGGGGGGGACCTACGAGCAGTACTTC. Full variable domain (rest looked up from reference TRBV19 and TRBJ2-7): DGGITQSPKYLFRKEGQNVTLSCEQNLNHDAMYWYRQDPGQGLRLIYYSQIVNDFQKGDIAEGYSVSREKKESFPLTVTSAQKNPTAFYLCASKDRGGTYEQYFGPGTRLTVT.

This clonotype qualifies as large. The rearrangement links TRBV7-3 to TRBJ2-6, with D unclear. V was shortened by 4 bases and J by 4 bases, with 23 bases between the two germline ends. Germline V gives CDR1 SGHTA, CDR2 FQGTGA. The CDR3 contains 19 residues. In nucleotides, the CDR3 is TGTGCCAGCAGCTCCAGCCCCGGATTCATACTTGGGGGGGCCAACGTCCTGACTTTC. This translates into CASSSSPGFILGGANVLTF.

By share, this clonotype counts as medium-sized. The CDR3 sequence: CASSEMVPDTGELFF. Here the CDR3 DNA reads TGTGCCAGCAGTGAAATGGTTCCGGACACCGGGGAGCTGTTTTTT. The chain is built from TRBV2 and TRBJ2-2, with D hard to call. Germline loops: CDR1 SNHLY, CDR2 FYNNEI. This CDR3 region has 15 residues. The V gene lost 2 bases and the J gene lost 3 bases, with 10 bases spanning the gap.